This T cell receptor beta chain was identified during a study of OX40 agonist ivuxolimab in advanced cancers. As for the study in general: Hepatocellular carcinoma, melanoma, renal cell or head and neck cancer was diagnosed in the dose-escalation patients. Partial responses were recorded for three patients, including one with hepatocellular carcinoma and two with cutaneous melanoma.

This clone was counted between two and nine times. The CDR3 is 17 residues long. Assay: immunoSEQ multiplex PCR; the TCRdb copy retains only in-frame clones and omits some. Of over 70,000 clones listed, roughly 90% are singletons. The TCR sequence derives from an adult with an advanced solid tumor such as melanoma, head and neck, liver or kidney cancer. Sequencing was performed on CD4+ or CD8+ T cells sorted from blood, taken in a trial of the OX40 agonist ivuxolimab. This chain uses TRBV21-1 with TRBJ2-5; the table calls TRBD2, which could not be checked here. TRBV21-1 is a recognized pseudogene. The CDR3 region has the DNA TGTGCCAGCAGCAATCACGTCCTCGGTGGGGAGGAAGAGACCCAGTACTTC. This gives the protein CASSNHVLGGEEETQYF.